This entry describes one T cell receptor (beta chain). Its antigen is still unknown. Clones were read by immunoSEQ multiplex PCR, and TCRdb kept only the in-frame ones, dropping some. In the table there are roughly 650,000 clones, about 97% of which are singletons. This sample was included in a study of shared clonotypes between healthy human individuals. The overall study: Sampling drew on donors who were a couple of women and a few men aged 18 to 49.

Study-level results: Among donors, the sharing of clonotypes was expected to be influenced by sequencing depth. Few donors limited the genetic and exposure-history diversity represented. Larger richness was generally estimated for naive than memory subsets.

Germline-derived CDR1 and CDR2 are SGHTS and YDEGEE. Trimming took 3 bases from V and 2 from J; bases not matched to a gene: 6. The CDR3 has 17 residues. The rearrangement links TRBV5-8 to TRBJ2-5; 14 nucleotides match TRBD2. Sequencing was done on a sample of naive CD4+ T cells sorted from blood. The subset here: CD45RA+ positively selected. The sequence was collected from a woman between 25 and 40 years old in good health. The DNA of the CDR3 is TGTGCCAGCAGCTCCGGGACTAGCGGGAGCAAACAAGAGACCCAGTACTTC. Amino acids: CASSSGTSGSKQETQYF.